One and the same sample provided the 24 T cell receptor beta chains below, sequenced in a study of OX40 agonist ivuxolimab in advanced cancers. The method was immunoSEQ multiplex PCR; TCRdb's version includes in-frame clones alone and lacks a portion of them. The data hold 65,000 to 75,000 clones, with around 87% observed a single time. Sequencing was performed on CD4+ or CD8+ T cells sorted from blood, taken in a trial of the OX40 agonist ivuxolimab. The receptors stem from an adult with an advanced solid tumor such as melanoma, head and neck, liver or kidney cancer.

The DNA of the CDR3 is TGTGCCAGCTCCCCGGGACTAGCGGGCGAGCAGTTCTTC. It is translated as CASSPGLAGEQFF. This chain uses TRBV2 with TRBJ2-1, with 12 nucleotides matching TRBD2. The CDR3 has 13 residues. Per germline, CDR1 SNHLY and CDR2 FYNNEI. V was clipped by 8 bases and J by 10 bases; unmatched bases: 6.

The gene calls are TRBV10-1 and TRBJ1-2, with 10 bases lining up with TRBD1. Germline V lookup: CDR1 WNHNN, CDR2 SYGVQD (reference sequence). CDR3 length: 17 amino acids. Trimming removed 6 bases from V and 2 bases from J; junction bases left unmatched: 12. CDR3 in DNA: TGCGCCAGCAGCTACACTATCCGGGACAGGGGAAACTATGGCTACACCTTC. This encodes CASSYTIRDRGNYGYTF.

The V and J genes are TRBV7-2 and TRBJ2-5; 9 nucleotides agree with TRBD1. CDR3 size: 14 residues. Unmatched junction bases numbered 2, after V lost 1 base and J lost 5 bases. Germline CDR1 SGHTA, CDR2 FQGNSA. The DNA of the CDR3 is TGTGCCAGCAGCTTAGGGGGACAGGGTGAGACCCAGTACTTC. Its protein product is CASSLGGQGETQYF.

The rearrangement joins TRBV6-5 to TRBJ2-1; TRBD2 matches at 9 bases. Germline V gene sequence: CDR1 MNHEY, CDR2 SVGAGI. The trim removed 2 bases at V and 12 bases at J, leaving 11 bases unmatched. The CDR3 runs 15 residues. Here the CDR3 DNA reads TGTGCCAGCAGTTACAGGGCTAGCGGGGCCCTTGTGCAGTTCTTC. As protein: CASSYRASGALVQFF.

CDR3 in amino acids: CASSLAGVVTEAFF. For the CDR3, the DNA is TGTGCCAGCAGCTTAGCAGGGGTTGTCACTGAAGCTTTCTTT. The chain has TRBV11-2 and TRBJ1-1; a weak D match, TRBD1 (6 bases). Germline CDR1 SGHAT, CDR2 FQNNGV. CDR3 length equals 14 residues. V was cut by 1 base and J by 4 bases, with 10 bases left in between.

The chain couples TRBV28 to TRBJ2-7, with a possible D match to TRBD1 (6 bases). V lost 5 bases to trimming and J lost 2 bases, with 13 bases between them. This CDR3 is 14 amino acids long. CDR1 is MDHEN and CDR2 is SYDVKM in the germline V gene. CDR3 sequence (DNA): TGTGCCAGCAGTGTATTCAGGGGAACCTACGAGCAGTACTTC. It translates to CASSVFRGTYEQYF. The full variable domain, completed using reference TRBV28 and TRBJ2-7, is DVKVTQSSRYLVKRTGEKVFLECVQDMDHENMFWYRQDPGLGLRLIYFSYDVKMKEKGDIPEGYSVSREKKERFSLILESASTNQTSMYLCASSVFRGTYEQYFGPGTRLTVT.

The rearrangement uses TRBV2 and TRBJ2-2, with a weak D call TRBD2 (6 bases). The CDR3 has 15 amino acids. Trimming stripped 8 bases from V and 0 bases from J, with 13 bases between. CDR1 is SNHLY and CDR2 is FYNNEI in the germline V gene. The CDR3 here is CASREWRTNTGELFF. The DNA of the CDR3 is TGTGCCAGCCGGGAGTGGCGGACGAACACCGGGGAGCTGTTTTTT.

The CDR3 region has the DNA TGCGCCAGCAGCTTGGTAGTGGTACAGGAGCTCCAAGAGCTGTTTTTT. This encodes CASSLVVVQELQELFF. V and J are TRBV5-1 and TRBJ2-2; TRBD1 might be the D (5 bases). Trimming removed 0 bases from V and 11 bases from J, with 20 bases in between. The CDR3 extends over 16 amino acids. Germline CDR1 and CDR2: SGHRS and YFSETQ.

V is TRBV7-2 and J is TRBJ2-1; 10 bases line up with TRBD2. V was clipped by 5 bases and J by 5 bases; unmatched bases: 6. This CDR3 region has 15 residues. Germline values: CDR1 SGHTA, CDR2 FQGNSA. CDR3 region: CASSLSGGNNNEQFF. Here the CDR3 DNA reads TGTGCCAGCAGCCTTAGCGGGGGGAATAACAATGAGCAGTTCTTC. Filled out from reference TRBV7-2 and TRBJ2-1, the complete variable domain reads GAGVSQSPSNKVTEKGKDVELRCDPISGHTALYWYRQSLGQGLEFLIYFQGNSAPDKSGLPSDRFSAERTGGSVSTLTIQRTQQEDSAVYLCASSLSGGNNNEQFFGPGTRLTVL.

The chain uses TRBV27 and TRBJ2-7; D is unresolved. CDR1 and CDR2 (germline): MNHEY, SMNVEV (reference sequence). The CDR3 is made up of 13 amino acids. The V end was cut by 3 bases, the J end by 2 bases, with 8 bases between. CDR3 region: CASSLAGAYEQYF. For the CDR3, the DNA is TGTGCCAGCAGTTTGGCAGGAGCCTACGAGCAGTACTTC.

The CDR3 coding sequence is TGTGCCAGCAGCCGGGTAGGACGGAACTCCTACGAGCAGTACTTC. This encodes CASSRVGRNSYEQYF. The V gene is TRBV14, the J gene TRBJ2-7, with no clear D. V was cut by 4 bases and J by 0 bases, with 13 bases left in between. Germline V lookup: CDR1 SGHDN, CDR2 FVKESK. This CDR3 is 15 amino acids long. Filled out from reference TRBV14 and TRBJ2-7, the complete variable domain reads EAGVTQFPSHSVIEKGQTVTLRCDPISGHDNLYWYRRVMGKEIKFLLHFVKESKQDESGMPNNRFLAERTGGTYSTLKVQPAELEDSGVYFCASSRVGRNSYEQYFGPGTRLTVT.

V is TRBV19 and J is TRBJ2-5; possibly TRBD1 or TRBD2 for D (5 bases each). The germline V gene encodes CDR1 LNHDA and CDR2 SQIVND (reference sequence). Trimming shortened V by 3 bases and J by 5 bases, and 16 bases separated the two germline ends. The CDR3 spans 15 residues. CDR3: CASSMGQGPSETQYF. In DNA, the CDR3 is TGTGCCAGTAGTATGGGGCAGGGACCCTCGGAGACCCAGTACTTC.

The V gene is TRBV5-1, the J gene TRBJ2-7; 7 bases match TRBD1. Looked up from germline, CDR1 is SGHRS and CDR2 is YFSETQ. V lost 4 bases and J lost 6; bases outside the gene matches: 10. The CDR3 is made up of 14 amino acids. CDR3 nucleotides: TGCGCCAGCAGCATTCCCGGGACAGTTTCCGAGCAGTACTTC. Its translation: CASSIPGTVSEQYF.

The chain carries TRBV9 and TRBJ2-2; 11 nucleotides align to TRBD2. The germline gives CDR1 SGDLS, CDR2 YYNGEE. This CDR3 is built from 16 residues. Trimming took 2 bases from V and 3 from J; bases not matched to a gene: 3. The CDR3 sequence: CASSVSGRADTGELFF. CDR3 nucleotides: TGTGCCAGCAGCGTTAGCGGGAGGGCCGACACCGGGGAGCTGTTTTTT.

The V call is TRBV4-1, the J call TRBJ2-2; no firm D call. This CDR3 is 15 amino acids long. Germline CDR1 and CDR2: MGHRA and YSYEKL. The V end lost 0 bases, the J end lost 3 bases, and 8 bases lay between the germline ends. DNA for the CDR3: TGCGCCAGCAGCCAAGAGACGGCTTACACCGGGGAGCTGTTTTTT. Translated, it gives CASSQETAYTGELFF.

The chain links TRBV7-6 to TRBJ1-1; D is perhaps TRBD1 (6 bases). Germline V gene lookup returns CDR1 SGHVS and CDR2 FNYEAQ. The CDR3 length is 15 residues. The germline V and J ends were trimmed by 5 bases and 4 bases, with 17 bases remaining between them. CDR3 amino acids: CASSPSYRASTEAFF. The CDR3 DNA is TGTGCCAGCAGCCCCAGTTACAGGGCGAGCACTGAAGCTTTCTTT.

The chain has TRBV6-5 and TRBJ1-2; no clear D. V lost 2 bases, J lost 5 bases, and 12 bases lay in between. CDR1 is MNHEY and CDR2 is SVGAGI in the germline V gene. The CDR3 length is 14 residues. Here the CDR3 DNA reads TGTGCCAGCAGTTACCAGGACCCTGGGTATGGCTACACCTTC. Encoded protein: CASSYQDPGYGYTF.

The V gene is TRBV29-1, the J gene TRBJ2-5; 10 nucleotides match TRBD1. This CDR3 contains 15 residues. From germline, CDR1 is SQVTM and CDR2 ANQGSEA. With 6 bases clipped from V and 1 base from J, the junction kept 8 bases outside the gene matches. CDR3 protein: CSVYPGQGSQETQYF. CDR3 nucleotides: TGCAGCGTGTACCCGGGACAGGGGTCCCAAGAGACCCAGTACTTC. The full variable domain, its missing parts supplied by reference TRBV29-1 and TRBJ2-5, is SAVISQKPSRDICQRGTSLTIQCQVDSQVTMMFWYRQQPGQSLTLIATANQGSEATYESGFVIDKFPISRPNLTFSTLTVSNMSPEDSSIYLCSVYPGQGSQETQYFGPGTRLLVL.

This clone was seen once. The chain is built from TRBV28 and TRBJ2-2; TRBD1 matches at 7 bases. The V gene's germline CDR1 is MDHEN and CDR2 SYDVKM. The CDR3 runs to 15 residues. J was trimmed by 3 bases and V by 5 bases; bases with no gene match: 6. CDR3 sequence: CASSPAGTDTGELFF. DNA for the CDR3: TGTGCCAGCAGTCCTGCCGGGACAGACACCGGGGAGCTGTTTTTT.

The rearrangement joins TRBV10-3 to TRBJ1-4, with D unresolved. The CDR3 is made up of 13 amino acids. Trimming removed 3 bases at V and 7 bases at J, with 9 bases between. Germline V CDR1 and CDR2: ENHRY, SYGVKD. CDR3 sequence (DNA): TGTGCCATCAGTGACGGTCGTGGTGAAAAACTGTTTTTT. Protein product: CAISDGRGEKLFF.

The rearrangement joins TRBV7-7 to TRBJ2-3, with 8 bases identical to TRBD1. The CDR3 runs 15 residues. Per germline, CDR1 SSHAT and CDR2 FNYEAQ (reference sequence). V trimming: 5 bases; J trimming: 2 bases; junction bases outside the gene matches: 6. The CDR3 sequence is CASSPGQGPTDTQYF. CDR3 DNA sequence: TGTGCCAGCAGCCCAGGACAGGGCCCCACAGATACGCAGTATTTT.

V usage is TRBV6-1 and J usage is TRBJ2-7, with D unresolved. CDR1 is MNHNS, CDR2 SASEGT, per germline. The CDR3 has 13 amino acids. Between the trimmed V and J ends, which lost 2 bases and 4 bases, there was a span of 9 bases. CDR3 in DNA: TGTGCCAGCAGTGAAAACAGACCTTACGAGCAGTACTTC. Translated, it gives CASSENRPYEQYF.

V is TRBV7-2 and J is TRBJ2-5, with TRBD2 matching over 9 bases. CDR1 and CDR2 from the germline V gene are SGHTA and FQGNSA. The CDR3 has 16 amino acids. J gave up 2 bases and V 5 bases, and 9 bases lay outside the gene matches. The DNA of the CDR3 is TGTGCCAGCAGCCCAGGGACTAGCCGGCGACAAGAGACCCAGTACTTC. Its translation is CASSPGTSRRQETQYF.

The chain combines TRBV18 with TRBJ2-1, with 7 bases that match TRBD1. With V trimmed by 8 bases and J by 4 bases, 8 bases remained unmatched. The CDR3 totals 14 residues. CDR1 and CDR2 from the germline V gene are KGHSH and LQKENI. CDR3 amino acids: CASIDTRGYNEQFF. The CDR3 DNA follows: TGTGCCAGCATCGACACCAGGGGGTACAATGAGCAGTTCTTC.